The clone carrying this T cell receptor (beta chain) was counted between two and nine times. Its specificity is unknown. This record belongs to a study of beta chain features in type 1 diabetes. For the study at large: Age, gender and cell yields were similar between patients and healthy donors. Overall study results and limits: cDNA-based sequencing might over-represent cells highly expressing TCR. Type 1 diabetes patients had moderately but significantly shorter TCRB CDR3s in all four CD4+ subsets.

The J segment lost 5 bases and the V segment lost 5 bases, leaving 12 bases of the junction unmatched. There are 16 residues in the CDR3. CDR1 and CDR2 (germline): SGHTA, FQGTGA. The authors reverse transcribed all of the isolated RNA, so sequencing captured expressed TCRB transcripts. Here immunoSEQ multiplex PCR was the method, and the copy in TCRdb shows in-frame clones only, minus some. The profile shows fewer than 650,000 clones, about 14% of them singletons. The gene calls are TRBV7-3 and TRBJ2-1; 7 nucleotides line up with TRBD2. This clonotype originated in a man aged 18 to 29 in good health. Material for sequencing was naive CD4+ T cells from blood. CDR3 residues: CASSPVGRAGNNEQFF. The CDR3 nucleotides are TGTGCCAGCAGCCCTGTGGGGAGGGCGGGGAACAATGAGCAGTTCTTC.